A selection of T cell receptor beta chains follows, all from one sample in a study of STAT3 mutations in large granular lymphocyte leukemia. The table came from immunoSEQ multiplex PCR; TCRdb's copy has only in-frame clones and leaves some out. This table has around 2,200 clones, less than 75% appearing once. Sequenced material: peripheral blood mononuclear cells. The source is a woman aged 45-59 years with T-cell large granular lymphocyte leukemia. Some clones in this sample may be carry-over from other donors' samples. The CDR3 runs from the conserved cysteine through the conserved F or W. The order of the fields is D gene, clone size, J gene, V gene, CDR3 DNA, CDR3 protein. A D gene is named only where the DNA matches it firmly. A clone size is listed for some rows: how often the clone was seen (once, few, many), or a class if it is expanded.

D gene: NA; clone size: NA; J gene: TRBJ1-2; V gene: TRBV18; CDR3 DNA: TGTGCCAGCTCACCGGGCCGACAGGAGTCCAACTATGGCTACACCTTC; CDR3 protein: CASSPGRQESNYGYTF
D gene: TRBD1; clone size: NA; J gene: TRBJ1-5; V gene: TRBV18; CDR3 DNA: TGTGCCAGCTCACCCAACAGGGGGGATCAGCCCCAGCATTTT; CDR3 protein: CASSPNRGDQPQHF
D gene: TRBD1; clone size: NA; J gene: TRBJ1-1; V gene: TRBV30; CDR3 DNA: TGTGCCTGGAGTGCCCGGGGCAGGGGGCTTGAAGCTTTCTTT; CDR3 protein: CAWSARGRGLEAFF
D gene: NA; clone size: once; J gene: TRBJ1-1; V gene: TRBV27; CDR3 DNA: TGTGCCAGCAGTTTATGGACGGTGGGGAACACTGAAGCTTTCTTT; CDR3 protein: CASSLWTVGNTEAFF
D gene: TRBD1; clone size: NA; J gene: TRBJ2-2; V gene: TRBV5-1; CDR3 DNA: TGCGCCAGCAGTGCCGGGACAGGGAACACCGGGGAGCTGTTTTTT; CDR3 protein: CASSAGTGNTGELFF
D gene: TRBD2; clone size: NA; J gene: TRBJ2-1; V gene: TRBV5-1; CDR3 DNA: TGCGCCAGCAGCTTGGAGCGGGAGGGCAATGAGCAGTTCTTC; CDR3 protein: CASSLEREGNEQFF
D gene: NA; clone size: few; J gene: TRBJ1-1; V gene: TRBV7-9; CDR3 DNA: TGTGCCAGCAGCTTAGCGGGACCGAGGAACACTGAAGCTTTCTTT; CDR3 protein: CASSLAGPRNTEAFF
D gene: NA; clone size: NA; J gene: TRBJ2-5; V gene: TRBV5-1; CDR3 DNA: TGCGCCAGCAGCGACGCAGAGACCCAGTACTTC; CDR3 protein: CASSDAETQYF
D gene: NA; clone size: NA; J gene: TRBJ2-6; V gene: TRBV29-1; CDR3 DNA: TGCAGCGTTGGGACTGGGGCCAACGTCCTGACTTTC; CDR3 protein: CSVGTGANVLTF
D gene: TRBD2; clone size: NA; J gene: TRBJ2-3; V gene: TRBV29-1; CDR3 DNA: TGCAGCGTCTCCGGGACTAGCGGGAGGTCGGATACGCAGTATTTT; CDR3 protein: CSVSGTSGRSDTQYF
D gene: NA; clone size: NA; J gene: TRBJ1-2; V gene: TRBV30; CDR3 DNA: TGTGCCTGGAGTGCCCTCCTAAGGGACTATGGCTACACCTTC; CDR3 protein: CAWSALLRDYGYTF
D gene: NA; clone size: NA; J gene: TRBJ2-7; V gene: TRBV30; CDR3 DNA: TGTGCCTGCCGGGACGGGTCCTACGAGCAGTACTTC; CDR3 protein: CACRDGSYEQYF
D gene: TRBD1; clone size: few; J gene: TRBJ2-7; V gene: TRBV6-5; CDR3 DNA: TGTGCCAGCAGCTATGACAGGGGTAGCAGCTACGAGCAGTACTTC; CDR3 protein: CASSYDRGSSYEQYF
D gene: NA; clone size: NA; J gene: TRBJ1-3; V gene: TRBV18; CDR3 DNA: TGTGCCAGCTCACTACTCGGAGAGGCCTACTCTGGAAACACCATATATTTT; CDR3 protein: CASSLLGEAYSGNTIYF
D gene: TRBD1; clone size: few; J gene: TRBJ1-5; V gene: TRBV30; CDR3 DNA: TGTGCCTGGGGGACAGGGGGCAGGCAGCCCCAGCATTTT; CDR3 protein: CAWGTGGRQPQHF
D gene: NA; clone size: NA; J gene: TRBJ2-3; V gene: TRBV30; CDR3 DNA: TGTGCCTGGAGTGGAGTGGGGAACACAGATACGCAGTATTTT; CDR3 protein: CAWSGVGNTDTQYF
D gene: NA; clone size: NA; J gene: TRBJ2-3; V gene: TRBV7-9; CDR3 DNA: TGTGCCAGCAGCTTAGCCCCGACCGGAGATACGCAGTATTTT; CDR3 protein: CASSLAPTGDTQYF
D gene: TRBD2; clone size: NA; J gene: TRBJ2-1; V gene: TRBV13; CDR3 DNA: TGTGCCAGCAGCCTTATGCGGGAGGGGACCTACAATGAGCAGTTCTTC; CDR3 protein: CASSLMREGTYNEQFF
D gene: TRBD2; clone size: NA; J gene: TRBJ2-7; V gene: TRBV7-9; CDR3 DNA: TGTGCCAGCAGCTTAGCTAGCGGGAGAACCTACGAGCAGTACTTC; CDR3 protein: CASSLASGRTYEQYF
D gene: NA; clone size: NA; J gene: TRBJ2-7; V gene: TRBV30; CDR3 DNA: TGTGCCTGGACGTCGTTTTTACGGGAGCAGTACTTC; CDR3 protein: CAWTSFLREQYF
D gene: NA; clone size: NA; J gene: TRBJ1-1; V gene: TRBV7-9; CDR3 DNA: TGTGCCAGCAGCTCCGGGGAGGGGGTAGTTGTGTGGGGCACTGAAGCTTTCTTT; CDR3 protein: CASSSGEGVVVWGTEAFF
D gene: NA; clone size: NA; J gene: TRBJ1-1; V gene: TRBV5-1; CDR3 DNA: TGCGCCAGCAGCGTCATATTGAACACTGAAGCTTTCTTT; CDR3 protein: CASSVILNTEAFF
D gene: TRBD2; clone size: NA; J gene: TRBJ2-7; V gene: TRBV18; CDR3 DNA: TGTGCCAGCTCACCCCGTCCCCTGGGGACTAGCGGGAGTAGGTTCCACGAGCAGTACTTC; CDR3 protein: CASSPRPLGTSGSRFHEQYF
D gene: TRBD2; clone size: NA; J gene: TRBJ2-7; V gene: TRBV29-1; CDR3 DNA: TGCAGCATCCGGACTAGCGGGGGTTCCTACGAGCAGTACTTC; CDR3 protein: CSIRTSGGSYEQYF
D gene: NA; clone size: NA; J gene: TRBJ2-2; V gene: TRBV30; CDR3 DNA: TGTGCCTGGAGCGCCCTTCGTCGGAACACCGGGGAGCTGTTTTTT; CDR3 protein: CAWSALRRNTGELFF
D gene: NA; clone size: NA; J gene: TRBJ1-4; V gene: TRBV18; CDR3 DNA: TGTGCCAGCTCATCGTTTCAGGGAGTGAGTGAAAAACTGTTTTTT; CDR3 protein: CASSSFQGVSEKLFF
D gene: NA; clone size: NA; J gene: TRBJ2-3; V gene: TRBV19; CDR3 DNA: TGTGCCAGTAGTACGGGAGATACGCAGTATTTT; CDR3 protein: CASSTGDTQYF
D gene: TRBD2; clone size: NA; J gene: TRBJ2-7; V gene: TRBV30; CDR3 DNA: TGTGCCTGGAGTGTATGGCCTAGCGGGAGGGACAACTACGAGCAGTACTTC; CDR3 protein: CAWSVWPSGRDNYEQYF
D gene: TRBD1; clone size: few; J gene: TRBJ1-2; V gene: TRBV27; CDR3 DNA: TGTGCCAGCGGCAGGGGGGCTTATGGCTACACCTTC; CDR3 protein: CASGRGAYGYTF
D gene: TRBD1; clone size: NA; J gene: TRBJ2-7; V gene: TRBV18; CDR3 DNA: TGTGCCAGCTCACCAGTCCAACAGGGGGTCACCTACGAGCAGTACTTC; CDR3 protein: CASSPVQQGVTYEQYF
D gene: NA; clone size: NA; J gene: TRBJ2-7; V gene: TRBV27; CDR3 DNA: TGTGCCAGCAGACGCGACAGCTCCTACGAGCAGTACTTC; CDR3 protein: CASRRDSSYEQYF
D gene: TRBD2; clone size: NA; J gene: TRBJ2-1; V gene: TRBV9; CDR3 DNA: TGTGCCAGCAGCGACCTAGCGGGTATGCTCGGTCGGCAGTTCTTC; CDR3 protein: CASSDLAGMLGRQFF
D gene: NA; clone size: NA; J gene: TRBJ1-1; V gene: TRBV30; CDR3 DNA: TGTGCCTGGAGTGTACAGGGGAACACTGAAGCTTTCTTT; CDR3 protein: CAWSVQGNTEAFF
D gene: TRBD1; clone size: NA; J gene: TRBJ1-1; V gene: TRBV7-9; CDR3 DNA: TGTGCCAGCAGCCCCGGGACAGGGTTGAACACTGAAGCTTTCTTT; CDR3 protein: CASSPGTGLNTEAFF
D gene: TRBD1; clone size: few; J gene: TRBJ1-5; V gene: TRBV25-1; CDR3 DNA: TGTGCCAGCAGTGTGGGACAGACCCAGCCCCAGCATTTT; CDR3 protein: CASSVGQTQPQHF
D gene: NA; clone size: NA; J gene: TRBJ1-1; V gene: TRBV13; CDR3 DNA: TGTGCCAGCAGCTCCAGACGGGGTTCGGAAGCTTTCTTT; CDR3 protein: CASSSRRGSEAFF
D gene: TRBD2; clone size: NA; J gene: TRBJ2-5; V gene: TRBV30; CDR3 DNA: TGTGCCTGGAGTCGGGGACTAGCGGGAGAGACCCAGTACTTC; CDR3 protein: CAWSRGLAGETQYF
D gene: NA; clone size: NA; J gene: TRBJ1-2; V gene: TRBV30; CDR3 DNA: TGTGCCTGGAGTGTAAACCAGGGAGACTATGGCTACACCTTC; CDR3 protein: CAWSVNQGDYGYTF
D gene: TRBD2; clone size: NA; J gene: TRBJ2-7; V gene: TRBV13; CDR3 DNA: TGTGCCAGCAGGGGACTAGCGGGGTCCTACGAGCAGTACTTC; CDR3 protein: CASRGLAGSYEQYF
D gene: NA; clone size: NA; J gene: TRBJ1-5; V gene: TRBV7-2; CDR3 DNA: TGTGCCAGCAGCCCTCGGGCTTTGAGGGCCAGCAATCAGCCCCAGCATTTT; CDR3 protein: CASSPRALRASNQPQHF
D gene: NA; clone size: few; J gene: TRBJ2-2; V gene: TRBV9; CDR3 DNA: TGTGCCAGCAGCAACTACGGGGAATACACCGGGGAGCTGTTTTTT; CDR3 protein: CASSNYGEYTGELFF
D gene: NA; clone size: NA; J gene: TRBJ2-7; V gene: TRBV27; CDR3 DNA: TGTGCCAGCAGTTTATTACTCGGCGAGCAGTACTTC; CDR3 protein: CASSLLLGEQYF
D gene: TRBD2; clone size: NA; J gene: TRBJ2-7; V gene: TRBV13; CDR3 DNA: TGTGCCAGCAGGCTAGCGGGAGGGCCCTACGAGCAGTACTTC; CDR3 protein: CASRLAGGPYEQYF
D gene: NA; clone size: NA; J gene: TRBJ1-2; V gene: TRBV30; CDR3 DNA: TGTGCCTGGAGTAGAATCTCAGGGGATGGCTACACCTTC; CDR3 protein: CAWSRISGDGYTF
D gene: NA; clone size: few; J gene: TRBJ1-1; V gene: TRBV5-1; CDR3 DNA: TGCGCCAGCAGCTTGGAATCGCTGACTGAAGCTTTCTTT; CDR3 protein: CASSLESLTEAFF
D gene: TRBD1; clone size: NA; J gene: TRBJ1-1; V gene: TRBV5-1; CDR3 DNA: TGCGCCAGCAGCTTGGAAGGGACAGCCCCCATGAACACTGAAGCTTTCTTT; CDR3 protein: CASSLEGTAPMNTEAFF
D gene: NA; clone size: NA; J gene: TRBJ1-1; V gene: TRBV30; CDR3 DNA: TGTGCCTGGAGAGCCGGCAGGTTCAACACTGAAGCTTTCTTT; CDR3 protein: CAWRAGRFNTEAFF
D gene: NA; clone size: few; J gene: TRBJ2-1; V gene: TRBV30; CDR3 DNA: TGTGCCTGGAGTGTACCACAGGGTATCGATGAGCAGTTCTTC; CDR3 protein: CAWSVPQGIDEQFF
D gene: TRBD2; clone size: once; J gene: TRBJ2-5; V gene: TRBV30; CDR3 DNA: TGTGCCTGGACTAGCGGGAGGGCCGGGACCCAGTACTTC; CDR3 protein: CAWTSGRAGTQYF
D gene: NA; clone size: NA; J gene: TRBJ2-5; V gene: TRBV6-5; CDR3 DNA: TGTGCCAGCAGTTCCACGGACGGGGGAGAGACCCAGTACTTC; CDR3 protein: CASSSTDGGETQYF
D gene: NA; clone size: NA; J gene: TRBJ1-5; V gene: TRBV30; CDR3 DNA: TGTGCCTGGAGGGACTCAACAGTACTCGGAAATCAGCCCCAGCATTTT; CDR3 protein: CAWRDSTVLGNQPQHF
D gene: NA; clone size: NA; J gene: TRBJ1-5; V gene: TRBV18; CDR3 DNA: TGTGCCAGCTCTCGGCAAACTGGGGATCAGCCCCAGCATTTT; CDR3 protein: CASSRQTGDQPQHF
D gene: NA; clone size: NA; J gene: TRBJ1-1; V gene: TRBV5-6; CDR3 DNA: TGTGCCAGCAGCTTGGTGACTAACACTGAAGCTTTCTTT; CDR3 protein: CASSLVTNTEAFF
D gene: TRBD2; clone size: NA; J gene: TRBJ2-5; V gene: TRBV7-9; CDR3 DNA: TGTGCCAGCGCCGGGAGGGCCGACCAAGAGACCCAGTACTTC; CDR3 protein: CASAGRADQETQYF
D gene: NA; clone size: NA; J gene: TRBJ1-5; V gene: TRBV25-1; CDR3 DNA: TGTGCCAGCAGTGAATGGAATCAGCCCCAGCATTTT; CDR3 protein: CASSEWNQPQHF